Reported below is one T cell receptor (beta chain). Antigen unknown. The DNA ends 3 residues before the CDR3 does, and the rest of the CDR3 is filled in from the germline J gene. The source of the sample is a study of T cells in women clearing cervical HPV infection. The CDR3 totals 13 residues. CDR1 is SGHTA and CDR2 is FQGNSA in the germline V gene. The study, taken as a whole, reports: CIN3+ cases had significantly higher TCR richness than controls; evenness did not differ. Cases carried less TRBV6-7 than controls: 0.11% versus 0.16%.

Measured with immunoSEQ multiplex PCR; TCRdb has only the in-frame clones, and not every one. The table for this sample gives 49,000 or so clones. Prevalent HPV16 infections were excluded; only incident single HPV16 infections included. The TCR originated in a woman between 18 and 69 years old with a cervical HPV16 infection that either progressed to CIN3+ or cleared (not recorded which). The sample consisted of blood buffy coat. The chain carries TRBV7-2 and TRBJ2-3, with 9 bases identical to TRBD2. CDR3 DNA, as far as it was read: TGTGCCAGCAGATTTAGCGGGGGAGAGACG. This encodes CASRFSGGET. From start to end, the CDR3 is CASRFSGGETQYF.